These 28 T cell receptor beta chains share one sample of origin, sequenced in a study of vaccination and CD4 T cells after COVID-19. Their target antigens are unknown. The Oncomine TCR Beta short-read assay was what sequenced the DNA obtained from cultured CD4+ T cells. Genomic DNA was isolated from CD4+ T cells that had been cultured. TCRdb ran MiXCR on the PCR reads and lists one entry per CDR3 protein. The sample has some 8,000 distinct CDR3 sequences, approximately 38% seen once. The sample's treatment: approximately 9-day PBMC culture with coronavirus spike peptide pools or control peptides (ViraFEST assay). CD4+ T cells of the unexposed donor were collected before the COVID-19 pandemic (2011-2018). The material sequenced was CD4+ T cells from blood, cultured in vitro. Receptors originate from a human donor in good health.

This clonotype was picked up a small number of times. The CDR3 DNA is TGCAGTGGGCGCCGGGACGGGTATAATTCACCCCTCCACTTT. This sequence encodes CSGRRDGYNSPLHF. This sequence joins TRBV20-1 and TRBJ1-6; possible D gene TRBD1, 5 bases. V lost 7 bases, J lost 4 bases, and 14 bases lay in between. The CDR3 length is 14 residues. CDR1 is DFQATT, CDR2 SNEGSKA, per germline (reference sequence).

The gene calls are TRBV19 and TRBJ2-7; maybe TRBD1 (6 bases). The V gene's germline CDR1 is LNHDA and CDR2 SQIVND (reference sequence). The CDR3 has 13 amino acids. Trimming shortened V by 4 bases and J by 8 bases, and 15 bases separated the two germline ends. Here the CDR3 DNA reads TGTGCCAGTAGTACCTCAACAGGGAACAAGCAGTACTTC. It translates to CASSTSTGNKQYF. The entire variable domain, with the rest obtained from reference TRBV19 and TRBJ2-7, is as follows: DGGITQSPKYLFRKEGQNVTLSCEQNLNHDAMYWYRQDPGQGLRLIYYSQIVNDFQKGDIAEGYSVSREKKESFPLTVTSAQKNPTAFYLCASSTSTGNKQYFGPGTRLTVT.

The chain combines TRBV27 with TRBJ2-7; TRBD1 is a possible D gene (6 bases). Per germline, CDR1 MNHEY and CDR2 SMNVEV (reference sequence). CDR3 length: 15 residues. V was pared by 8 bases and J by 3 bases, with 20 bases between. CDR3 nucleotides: TGTGCCAGCTCAAACTCCGGGACATATAACTACGAGCAGTACTTC. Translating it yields CASSNSGTYNYEQYF.

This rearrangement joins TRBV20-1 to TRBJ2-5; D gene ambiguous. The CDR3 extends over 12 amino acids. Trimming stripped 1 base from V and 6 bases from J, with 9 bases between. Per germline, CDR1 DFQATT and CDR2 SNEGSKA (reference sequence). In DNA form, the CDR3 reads TGCAGTGCTAGAGGGGTGGTTCAGACCCAGTACTTC. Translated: CSARGVVQTQYF.

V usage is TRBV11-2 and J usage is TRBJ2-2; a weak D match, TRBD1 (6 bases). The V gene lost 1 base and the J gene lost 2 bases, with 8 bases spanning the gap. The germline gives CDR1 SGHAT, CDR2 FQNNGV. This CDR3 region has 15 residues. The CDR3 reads CASSLGGHNTGELFF. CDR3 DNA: TGTGCCAGCAGCTTAGGGGGGCATAACACCGGGGAGCTGTTTTTT.

CDR3 in amino acids: CASSVDRAPYEQYF. CDR3 coding DNA: TGTGCCAGCAGTGTAGACAGGGCGCCCTACGAGCAGTACTTC. The rearrangement joins TRBV2 to TRBJ2-7; 7 nucleotides agree with TRBD1. The junction had 5 bases not matched to a gene; V was cut back by 4 bases and J by 2 bases. CDR3 size: 14 residues. In germline, CDR1 is SNHLY, CDR2 FYNNEI. The variable domain in full, with the rest retrieved from reference TRBV2 and TRBJ2-7, is EPEVTQTPSHQVTQMGQEVILRCVPISNHLYFYWYRQILGQKVEFLVSFYNNEISEKSEIFDDQFSVERPDGSNFTLKIRSTKLEDSAMYFCASSVDRAPYEQYFGPGTRLTVT.

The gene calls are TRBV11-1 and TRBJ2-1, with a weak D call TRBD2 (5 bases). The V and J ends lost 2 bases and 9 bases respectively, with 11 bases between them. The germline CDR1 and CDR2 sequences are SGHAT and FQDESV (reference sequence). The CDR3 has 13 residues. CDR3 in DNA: TGTGCCAGCAGCTTACGGCCTAGCAGTGAGCAGTTCTTC. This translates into CASSLRPSSEQFF.

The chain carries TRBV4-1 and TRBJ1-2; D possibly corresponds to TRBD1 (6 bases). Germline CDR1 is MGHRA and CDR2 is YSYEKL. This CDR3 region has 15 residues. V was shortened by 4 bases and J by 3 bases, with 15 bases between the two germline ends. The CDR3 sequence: CASSRLGRGDYGYTF. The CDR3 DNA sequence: TGCGCCAGCAGCCGCCTAGGCAGGGGAGACTATGGCTACACCTTC.

CDR3 sequence: CSARDYRVEREQYF. CDR3 coding DNA: TGCAGTGCTAGAGATTACAGGGTTGAGCGCGAGCAGTACTTC. This chain links TRBV20-1 with TRBJ2-7; tentatively, D is TRBD1 (6 bases). The ends were cut back, 0 bases at V and 6 bases at J, with 15 bases in the middle. This CDR3 spans 14 amino acids. Germline V lookup: CDR1 DFQATT, CDR2 SNEGSKA (reference sequence).

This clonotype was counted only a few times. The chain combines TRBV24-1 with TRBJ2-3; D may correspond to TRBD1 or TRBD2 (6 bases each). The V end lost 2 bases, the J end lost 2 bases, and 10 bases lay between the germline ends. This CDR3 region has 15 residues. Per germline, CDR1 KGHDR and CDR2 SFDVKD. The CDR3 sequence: CATSDYGGPTDTQYF. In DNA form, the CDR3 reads TGTGCCACCAGTGATTACGGGGGCCCCACAGATACGCAGTATTTT.

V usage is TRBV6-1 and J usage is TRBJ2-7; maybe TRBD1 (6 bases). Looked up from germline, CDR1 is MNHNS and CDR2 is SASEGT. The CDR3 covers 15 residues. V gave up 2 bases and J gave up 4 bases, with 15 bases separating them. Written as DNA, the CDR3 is TGTGCCAGCAGTGAAAGTTGGGCCAGGGGATACGAGCAGTACTTC. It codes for CASSESWARGYEQYF.

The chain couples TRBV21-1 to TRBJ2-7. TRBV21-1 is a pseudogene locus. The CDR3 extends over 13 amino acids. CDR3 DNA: TGTGCCAGCAGCAAGGGTAGGGAAGACGAGCAGTACTTC. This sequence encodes CASSKGREDEQYF.

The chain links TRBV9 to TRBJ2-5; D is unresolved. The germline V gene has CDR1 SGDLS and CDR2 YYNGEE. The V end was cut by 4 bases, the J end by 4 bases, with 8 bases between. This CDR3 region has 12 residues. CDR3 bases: TGTGCCAGCAGCTTACAAGGAGAGACCCAGTACTTC. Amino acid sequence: CASSLQGETQYF.

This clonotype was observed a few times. The CDR3 here is CASRIPRVPEQFF. In DNA form, the CDR3 reads TGTGCCAGCAGGATACCCAGGGTTCCTGAGCAGTTCTTC. The J gene is TRBJ2-1, the V gene TRBV6-1, with D maybe TRBD1 (5 bases). CDR3 length equals 13 residues. V dropped 6 bases and J dropped 9 bases, with 15 bases sitting between them. Germline V CDR1 and CDR2: MNHNS, SASEGT.

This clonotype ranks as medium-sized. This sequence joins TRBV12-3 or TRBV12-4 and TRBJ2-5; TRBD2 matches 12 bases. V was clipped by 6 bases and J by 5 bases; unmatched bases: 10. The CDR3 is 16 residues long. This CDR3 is CASSQTSGRYRETQYF. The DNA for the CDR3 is TGTGCCAGCAGCCAGACTAGCGGGAGATATCGGGAGACCCAGTACTTC.

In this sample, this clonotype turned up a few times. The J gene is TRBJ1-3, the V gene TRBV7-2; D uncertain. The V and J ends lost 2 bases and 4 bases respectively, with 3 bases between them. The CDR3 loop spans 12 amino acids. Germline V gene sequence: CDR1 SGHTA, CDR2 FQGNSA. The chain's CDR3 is CASSLPGNTIYF. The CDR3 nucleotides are TGTGCCAGCAGCTTACCCGGAAACACCATATATTTT.

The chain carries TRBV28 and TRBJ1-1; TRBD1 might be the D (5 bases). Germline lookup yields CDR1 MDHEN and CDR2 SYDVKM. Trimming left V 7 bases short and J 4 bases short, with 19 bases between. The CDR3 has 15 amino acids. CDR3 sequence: CASNRGPGMGTEAFF. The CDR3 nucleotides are TGTGCCAGCAACCGGGGTCCAGGGATGGGCACTGAAGCTTTCTTT.

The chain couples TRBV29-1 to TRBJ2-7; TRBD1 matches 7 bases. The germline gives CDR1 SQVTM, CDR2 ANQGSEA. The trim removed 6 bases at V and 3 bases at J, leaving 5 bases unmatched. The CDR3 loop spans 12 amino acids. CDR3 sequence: CSVRQGLYEQYF. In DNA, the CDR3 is TGCAGCGTCAGACAGGGTCTCTACGAGCAGTACTTC.

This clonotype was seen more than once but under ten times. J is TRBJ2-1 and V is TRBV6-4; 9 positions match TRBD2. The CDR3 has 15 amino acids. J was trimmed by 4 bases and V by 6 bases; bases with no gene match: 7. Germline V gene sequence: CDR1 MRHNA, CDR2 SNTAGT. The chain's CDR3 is CASSDALAGYNEQFF. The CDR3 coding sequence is TGTGCCAGCAGCGACGCGCTAGCGGGGTACAATGAGCAGTTCTTC.

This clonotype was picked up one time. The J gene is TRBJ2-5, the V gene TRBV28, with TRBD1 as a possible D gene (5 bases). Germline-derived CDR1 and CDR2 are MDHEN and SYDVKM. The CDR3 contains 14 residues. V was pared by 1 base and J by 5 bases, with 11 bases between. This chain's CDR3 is CASSLSDKRETQYF. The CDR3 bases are TGTGCCAGCAGTTTATCGGACAAGAGGGAGACCCAGTACTTC.

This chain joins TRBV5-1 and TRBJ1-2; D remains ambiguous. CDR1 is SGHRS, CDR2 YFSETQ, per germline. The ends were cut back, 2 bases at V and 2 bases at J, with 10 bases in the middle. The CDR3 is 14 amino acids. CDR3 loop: CASSFPGGNYGYTF. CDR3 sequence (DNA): TGCGCCAGCAGCTTCCCCGGCGGGAACTATGGCTACACCTTC.

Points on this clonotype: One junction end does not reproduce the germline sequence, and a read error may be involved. The CDR3 DNA is TGCAGCGTTGAATTCCCGACTAGCGGACCCACCTACGAGCAGCACTTC. This translates into CSVEFPTSGPTYEQHF. The chain is built from TRBV29-1 and TRBJ2-7, with 9 nucleotides matching TRBD2. This CDR3 comprises 16 residues. The V gene's germline CDR1 is SQVTM and CDR2 ANQGSEA.

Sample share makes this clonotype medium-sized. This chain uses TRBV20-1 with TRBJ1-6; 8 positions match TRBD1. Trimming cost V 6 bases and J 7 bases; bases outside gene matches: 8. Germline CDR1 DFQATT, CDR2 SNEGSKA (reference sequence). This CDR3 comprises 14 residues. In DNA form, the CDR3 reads TGCAGTGCACCGACAGGGGCGGACAATTCACCCCTCCACTTT. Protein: CSAPTGADNSPLHF.

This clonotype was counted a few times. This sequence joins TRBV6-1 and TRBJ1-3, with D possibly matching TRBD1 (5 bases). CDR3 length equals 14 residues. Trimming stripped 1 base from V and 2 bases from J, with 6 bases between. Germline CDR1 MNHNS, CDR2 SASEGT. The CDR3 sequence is CASSEGGAGNTIYF. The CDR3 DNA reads TGTGCCAGCAGTGAAGGAGGGGCTGGAAACACCATATATTTT.

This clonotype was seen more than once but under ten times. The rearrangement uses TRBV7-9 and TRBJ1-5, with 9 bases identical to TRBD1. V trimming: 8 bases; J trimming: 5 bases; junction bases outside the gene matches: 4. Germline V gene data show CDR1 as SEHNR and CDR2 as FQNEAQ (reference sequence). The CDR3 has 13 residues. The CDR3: CASSGTGHQPQHF. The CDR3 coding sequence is TGTGCCAGCTCGGGGACAGGGCATCAGCCCCAGCATTTT. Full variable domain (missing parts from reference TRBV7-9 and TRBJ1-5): DTGVSQNPRHKITKRGQNVTFRCDPISEHNRLYWYRQTLGQGPEFLTYFQNEAQLEKSRLLSDRFSAERPKGSFSTLEIQRTEQGDSAMYLCASSGTGHQPQHFGDGTRLSIL.

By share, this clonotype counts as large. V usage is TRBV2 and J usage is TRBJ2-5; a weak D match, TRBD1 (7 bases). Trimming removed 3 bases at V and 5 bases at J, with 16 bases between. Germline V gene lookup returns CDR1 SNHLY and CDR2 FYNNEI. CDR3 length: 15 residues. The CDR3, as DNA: TGTGCCAGCAGTGAGCTCAGGGGGGAGAAGGAGACCCAGTACTTC. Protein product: CASSELRGEKETQYF.

CDR3 DNA: TGTGCCAGCACCCTAGACACCGTAAAAAACATTCAGTACTTC. As protein: CASTLDTVKNIQYF. The V and J genes are TRBV6-2 or TRBV6-3 and TRBJ2-4; no firm D call. The V and J ends lost 7 bases and 4 bases respectively, with 14 bases between them. Germline loops: CDR1 MNHEY, CDR2 SVGEGT. The CDR3 runs 14 residues.

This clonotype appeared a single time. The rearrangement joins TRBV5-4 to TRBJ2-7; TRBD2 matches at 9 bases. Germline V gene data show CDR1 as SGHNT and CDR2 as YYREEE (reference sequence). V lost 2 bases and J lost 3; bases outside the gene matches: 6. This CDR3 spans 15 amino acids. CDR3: CASSLGRLADYEQYF. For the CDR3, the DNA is TGTGCCAGCAGCTTAGGTCGACTAGCGGACTACGAGCAGTACTTC.